This record concerns one T cell receptor beta chain sequence. The sample belongs to a study of blood T cell repertoires in COVID-19. Study context: COVID-19 samples collected from the United States, Italy and Spain covered acute and convalescent phases. From T cells, B-cell-depleted T cells, or PBMCs came the material, which was cDNA or gDNA.

Per the authors' pipeline: Nucleated cell number was recorded as an estimate derived from reference gene primer amplification. Measured with immunoSEQ multiplex PCR; TCRdb has only the in-frame clones, and not every one. V, J and clone size are taken as reported in that table, and D and trimming were inferred from the DNA itself. The sample lists about 83,000 clones, just over 85% seen once, with roughly 46% in the top ten. CDR3 length: 16 residues. The V segment lost 0 bases and the J segment 8 bases; nucleotides outside the gene matches: 6. Germline CDR1 and CDR2: SEHNR and FQNEAQ (reference sequence).

This clonotype was sampled from a human donor in a cohort sampled during active COVID-19. Input material: peripheral blood. The V and J genes are TRBV7-9 and TRBJ2-1; 11 bases line up with TRBD2. This CDR3 is CASSLATSGTSYEQFF. The CDR3 DNA is TGTGCCAGCAGCTTAGCGACTAGCGGGACATCATATGAGCAGTTCTTC.